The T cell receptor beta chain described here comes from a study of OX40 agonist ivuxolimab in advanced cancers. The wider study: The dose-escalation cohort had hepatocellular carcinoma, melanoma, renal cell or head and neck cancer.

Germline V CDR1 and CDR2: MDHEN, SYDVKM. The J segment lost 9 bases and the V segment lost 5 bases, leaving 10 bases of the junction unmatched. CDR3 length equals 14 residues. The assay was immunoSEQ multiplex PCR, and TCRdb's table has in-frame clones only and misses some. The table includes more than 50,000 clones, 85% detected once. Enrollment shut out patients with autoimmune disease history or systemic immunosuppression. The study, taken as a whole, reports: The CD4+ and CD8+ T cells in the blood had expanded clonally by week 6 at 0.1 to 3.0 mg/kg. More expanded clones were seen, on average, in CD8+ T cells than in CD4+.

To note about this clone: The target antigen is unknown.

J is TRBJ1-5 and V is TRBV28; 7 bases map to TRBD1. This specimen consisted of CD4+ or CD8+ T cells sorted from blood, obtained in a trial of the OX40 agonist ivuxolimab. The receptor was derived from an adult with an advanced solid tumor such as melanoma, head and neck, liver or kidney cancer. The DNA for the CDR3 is TGTGCCAGCAGTCCCCCTCCAGGGGGTCGGCCCCAGCATTTT. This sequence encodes CASSPPPGGRPQHF.